This TCR beta chain comes out of a study of human T cells and chemical hapten exposure. TCRdb processed the RACE reads anew with MiXCR; each CDR3 protein has one entry. The data hold around 110,000 distinct CDR3 sequences, with 12% observed a single time. Overall study findings and caveats: Sensitization with DPC brought no change to TCRs above 1 in 1000 in frequency.

The time point: patch test 1, 2 weeks after DPC sensitization. Indicated treatment: therapeutic diphenylcyclopropenone sensitization with weekly scalp DPC. Alopecia patients between 18 and 70 years old and suitable for DPC were used as donors. The sample holds many counts of this clonotype. Its antigen is not identified. The germline CDR1 and CDR2 sequences are KGHSH and LQKENI. This CDR3 region has 17 residues. V trimming: 0 bases; J trimming: 1 base; junction bases outside the gene matches: 7. The chain links TRBV18 to TRBJ1-1, with TRBD1 identical over 8 bases. The sequence derives from a woman aged 50 to 60 with alopecia areata. Some clones in this sample may be carry-over from other donors' samples. This specimen consisted of whole blood, obtained in connection with sensitization to the hapten diphenylcyclopropenone (DPC). CDR3 residues: CASSPPRTGNGNTEAFF. CDR3 DNA: TGTGCCAGCTCACCACCGAGGACAGGGAACGGGAACACTGAAGCTTTCTTT.